The rows below give T cell receptor beta chains drawn from one sample of a study of cytomegalovirus exposure and HLA in healthy donors. Sequencing used immunoSEQ multiplex PCR; TCRdb keeps in-frame clones, though not all of them. The repertoire holds around 99,000 clones, about three quarters seen once, with 7.8% in the top ten. Sequenced sample: PBMCs. These receptor sequences come from a man younger than 45 in good health and CMV-seronegative. Each CDR3 is given with its conserved first and last residue. Each record gives: D gene, J gene, V gene, clone size, CDR3 DNA, CDR3 protein. A D gene is named only where the DNA matches it firmly. Clone size is not always given. Where it is, it says once, few, many or a class for expanded clones.

>TRBD2|TRBJ2-1|TRBV7-3|NA
TGTGCCAGCAGCTTAACTGGCGGTAGCGGGAGTTTCTCCTACAATGAGCAGTTCTTC
CASSLTGGSGSFSYNEQFF
>TRBD1|TRBJ2-2|TRBV11-2|NA
TGTGCCAGCAGCCCTAGGACAGGGAACACCGGGGAGCTGTTTTTT
CASSPRTGNTGELFF
>TRBD2|TRBJ2-7|TRBV4-1|NA
TGCGCCAGCAGCGCTAGCGGGAGGACACCCTACGAGCAGTACTTC
CASSASGRTPYEQYF
>NA|TRBJ1-1|TRBV28|NA
TGTGCCAGCAGTTCCCCCTCGGACAGAGAAGCTTTCTTT
CASSSPSDREAFF
>NA|TRBJ1-1|TRBV7-9|NA
TGTGCCAGCAGCTTTTCCCTCCTCACTGAAGCTTTCTTT
CASSFSLLTEAFF
>TRBD2|TRBJ2-1|TRBV19|few
TGTGCCAGTGCCTGGGCTAGCGGGGGAAGTGAGCAGTTCTTC
CASAWASGGSEQFF
>TRBD1|TRBJ1-3|TRBV9|NA
TGTGCCAGCAGCGTACAGGGGGAAGTTGGAAACACCATATATTTT
CASSVQGEVGNTIYF
>TRBD2|TRBJ2-7|TRBV9|NA
TGTGCCAGCAGCGCGTCCCGACTAGCGAACCGCTACGAGCAGTACTTC
CASSASRLANRYEQYF
>NA|TRBJ2-1|TRBV28|NA
TGTGCCAGCAGTCTTGGACAGTACAATGAGCAGTTCTTC
CASSLGQYNEQFF
>TRBD1|TRBJ2-3|TRBV28|NA
TGTGCCAGCAGCACTAGGACAGGGGTTAATGTAACAGATACGCAGTATTTT
CASSTRTGVNVTDTQYF
>NA|TRBJ1-2|TRBV7-6|once
TGTGCCAGCAGCTTAGGGGAGGGTGGTGGCTACACCTTC
CASSLGEGGGYTF
>TRBD2|TRBJ2-7|TRBV6-6|NA
TGTGCCAGCGGTACAGCGGGAGGTGCCTACGAGCAGTACTTC
CASGTAGGAYEQYF
>NA|TRBJ2-5|TRBV7-6|once
TGTGCCAGCAGCCCTGGACTGCAAGAGACCCAGTACTTC
CASSPGLQETQYF
>NA|TRBJ1-1|TRBV7-9|NA
TGTGCCAGCAGCCATACGGTCACTGAAGCTTTCTTT
CASSHTVTEAFF
>NA|TRBJ2-4|TRBV11-2|NA
TGTGCCAGCAGCTTAGCCGGGACACCTTACCCGCACTTC
CASSLAGTPYPHF
>NA|TRBJ2-5|TRBV7-3|few
TGTGCCAGCAGCTTTGGTACAGGAGAGACCCAGTACTTC
CASSFGTGETQYF
>TRBD2|TRBJ2-1|TRBV19|NA
TGTGCCAGTAACCCCAACCGACTAGCGGGAGGATTAAGCTACAATGAGCAGTTCTTC
CASNPNRLAGGLSYNEQFF
>NA|TRBJ2-4|TRBV9|NA
TGTGCCAGCAGCCCCGATGGACAGACCAAAAACATTCAGTACTTC
CASSPDGQTKNIQYF
>NA|TRBJ1-1|TRBV5-1|NA
TGCGCCAGCAGCTGGACTCGGAACACTGAAGCTTTCTTT
CASSWTRNTEAFF
>NA|TRBJ1-5|TRBV6-5|NA
TGTGCCAGCAGTTACCGGAGCAATCAGCCCCAGCATTTT
CASSYRSNQPQHF
>TRBD1|TRBJ1-2|TRBV9|NA
TGTGCCAGCAGCTCAGGGGGCATCTATGGCTACACCTTC
CASSSGGIYGYTF
>TRBD2|TRBJ2-7|TRBV11-1|NA
TGTGCCAGCACCCTAAGGTCTAGCGGGGGGGCCAGACGCGAGCAGTACTTC
CASTLRSSGGARREQYF
>TRBD1|TRBJ2-3|TRBV14|once
TGTGCCAGCAGCCAAGCTGGACAGGGTACAGATACGCAGTATTTT
CASSQAGQGTDTQYF
>TRBD2|TRBJ2-1|TRBV4-1|NA
TGCGCCAGCAGCCAAGAAGCACGGGGGGTGAATGAGCAGTTCTTC
CASSQEARGVNEQFF
>NA|TRBJ2-5|TRBV9|NA
TGTGCCAGCAGCGGACAGGACCTAGGGGGAGAGACCCAGTACTTC
CASSGQDLGGETQYF
>NA|TRBJ1-3|TRBV6-1|few
TGTGCCAGCAGTGAAGTGGACACTGCCTCTGGAAACACCATATATTTT
CASSEVDTASGNTIYF
>TRBD2|TRBJ2-7|TRBV6-1|NA
TGTGCCAGTATCCGCGGGGGGCCTTACGAGCAGTACTTC
CASIRGGPYEQYF
>TRBD2|TRBJ2-5|TRBV28|NA
TGTGCCAGCAGTTCGTGGAGCGGGAGCAGAGGTGAGACCCAGTACTTC
CASSSWSGSRGETQYF
>TRBD1|TRBJ2-2|TRBV19|NA
TGTGCCAGTAGTGGACAGGGGTACACCGGGGAGCTGTTTTTT
CASSGQGYTGELFF
>NA|TRBJ2-1|TRBV30|NA
TGTGCCTACCCATTGACTGGGAATGAGCAGTTCTTC
CAYPLTGNEQFF
>NA|TRBJ1-4|TRBV7-8|NA
TGTGCCAGCAGCCCATATAGAGTTTCAGTCGGGAGAACTAATGAAAAACTGTTTTTT
CASSPYRVSVGRTNEKLFF
>NA|TRBJ1-5|TRBV19|NA
TGTGCCAGTAGGAGGAATTTTGAGCTCAATCAGCCCCAGCATTTT
CASRRNFELNQPQHF